Sequencing of this TCR beta chain was carried out in a study of T-cell reconstitution after alpha-beta-depleted transplantation in children. A TCRbeta library incorporating unique molecular identifiers was prepared. TCRdb processed the PCR reads anew with MiXCR; each CDR3 protein has one entry. The sample holds fewer than 95,000 distinct CDR3 sequences, less than 15% seen once. This clonotype was counted at least ten times. The CDR3 has 12 amino acids. Germline values: CDR1 SEHNR, CDR2 FQNEAQ (reference sequence). V lost 3 bases, J lost 9 bases, and 9 bases lay in between. The rearrangement links TRBV7-9 to TRBJ1-5; D unclear. This clonotype was obtained from a human donor who donated a stem cell graft to a child with inherited bone marrow failure. This material consisted of PBMCs from the stem cell graft donor, taken from the stem cell graft. This chain's CDR3 is CASSFLRGPQHF. The CDR3 nucleotides read TGTGCCAGCAGCTTTTTACGGGGGCCCCAGCATTTT.